This TCR beta chain was found in a study of CXCR3-negative and CXCR3-positive naive CD8 T cells. Study-wide findings and caveats: Relative to CXCR3-negative naive cells, CXCR3-positive naive cells had more hydrophobic TRB CDR3s.

Libraries of TRB cDNA were made by 5' RACE and carried UMIs. Using the 5' RACE reads, TCRdb records one entry per CDR3 protein without DNA. Its table records about 150,000 distinct CDR3 sequences. Triplicate sorts, over 250,000 cells apiece, were made for each CD8+ T cell subset. Details on this clonotype: No antigen is known for it.

This CDR3 has 13 amino acids. CDR1 is KGHDR and CDR2 is SFDVKD in the germline V gene. This sequence joins TRBV24-1 and TRBJ2-7. Input material: naive CXCR3+ CD8+ T cells from blood. Subset here: CD45RO-CCR7+CD27+CD95- naive CD8+ T cells expressing CXCR3 (TNR3+). The source is a human donor in good health. Some clones in this sample may be carry-over from other donors' samples. CDR3 residues: CATSADPGTEQYF.